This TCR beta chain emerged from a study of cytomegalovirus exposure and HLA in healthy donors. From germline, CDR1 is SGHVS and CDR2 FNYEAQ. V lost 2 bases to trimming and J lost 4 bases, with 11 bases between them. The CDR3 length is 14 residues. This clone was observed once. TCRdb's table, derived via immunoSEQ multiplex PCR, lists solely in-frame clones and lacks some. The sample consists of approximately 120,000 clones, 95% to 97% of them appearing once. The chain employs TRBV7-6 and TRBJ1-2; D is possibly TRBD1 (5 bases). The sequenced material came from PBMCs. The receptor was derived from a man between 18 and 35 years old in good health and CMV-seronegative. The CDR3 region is CASSLHQGTYGYTF. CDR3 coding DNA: TGTGCCAGCAGCTTACACCAGGGAACCTATGGCTACACCTTC.